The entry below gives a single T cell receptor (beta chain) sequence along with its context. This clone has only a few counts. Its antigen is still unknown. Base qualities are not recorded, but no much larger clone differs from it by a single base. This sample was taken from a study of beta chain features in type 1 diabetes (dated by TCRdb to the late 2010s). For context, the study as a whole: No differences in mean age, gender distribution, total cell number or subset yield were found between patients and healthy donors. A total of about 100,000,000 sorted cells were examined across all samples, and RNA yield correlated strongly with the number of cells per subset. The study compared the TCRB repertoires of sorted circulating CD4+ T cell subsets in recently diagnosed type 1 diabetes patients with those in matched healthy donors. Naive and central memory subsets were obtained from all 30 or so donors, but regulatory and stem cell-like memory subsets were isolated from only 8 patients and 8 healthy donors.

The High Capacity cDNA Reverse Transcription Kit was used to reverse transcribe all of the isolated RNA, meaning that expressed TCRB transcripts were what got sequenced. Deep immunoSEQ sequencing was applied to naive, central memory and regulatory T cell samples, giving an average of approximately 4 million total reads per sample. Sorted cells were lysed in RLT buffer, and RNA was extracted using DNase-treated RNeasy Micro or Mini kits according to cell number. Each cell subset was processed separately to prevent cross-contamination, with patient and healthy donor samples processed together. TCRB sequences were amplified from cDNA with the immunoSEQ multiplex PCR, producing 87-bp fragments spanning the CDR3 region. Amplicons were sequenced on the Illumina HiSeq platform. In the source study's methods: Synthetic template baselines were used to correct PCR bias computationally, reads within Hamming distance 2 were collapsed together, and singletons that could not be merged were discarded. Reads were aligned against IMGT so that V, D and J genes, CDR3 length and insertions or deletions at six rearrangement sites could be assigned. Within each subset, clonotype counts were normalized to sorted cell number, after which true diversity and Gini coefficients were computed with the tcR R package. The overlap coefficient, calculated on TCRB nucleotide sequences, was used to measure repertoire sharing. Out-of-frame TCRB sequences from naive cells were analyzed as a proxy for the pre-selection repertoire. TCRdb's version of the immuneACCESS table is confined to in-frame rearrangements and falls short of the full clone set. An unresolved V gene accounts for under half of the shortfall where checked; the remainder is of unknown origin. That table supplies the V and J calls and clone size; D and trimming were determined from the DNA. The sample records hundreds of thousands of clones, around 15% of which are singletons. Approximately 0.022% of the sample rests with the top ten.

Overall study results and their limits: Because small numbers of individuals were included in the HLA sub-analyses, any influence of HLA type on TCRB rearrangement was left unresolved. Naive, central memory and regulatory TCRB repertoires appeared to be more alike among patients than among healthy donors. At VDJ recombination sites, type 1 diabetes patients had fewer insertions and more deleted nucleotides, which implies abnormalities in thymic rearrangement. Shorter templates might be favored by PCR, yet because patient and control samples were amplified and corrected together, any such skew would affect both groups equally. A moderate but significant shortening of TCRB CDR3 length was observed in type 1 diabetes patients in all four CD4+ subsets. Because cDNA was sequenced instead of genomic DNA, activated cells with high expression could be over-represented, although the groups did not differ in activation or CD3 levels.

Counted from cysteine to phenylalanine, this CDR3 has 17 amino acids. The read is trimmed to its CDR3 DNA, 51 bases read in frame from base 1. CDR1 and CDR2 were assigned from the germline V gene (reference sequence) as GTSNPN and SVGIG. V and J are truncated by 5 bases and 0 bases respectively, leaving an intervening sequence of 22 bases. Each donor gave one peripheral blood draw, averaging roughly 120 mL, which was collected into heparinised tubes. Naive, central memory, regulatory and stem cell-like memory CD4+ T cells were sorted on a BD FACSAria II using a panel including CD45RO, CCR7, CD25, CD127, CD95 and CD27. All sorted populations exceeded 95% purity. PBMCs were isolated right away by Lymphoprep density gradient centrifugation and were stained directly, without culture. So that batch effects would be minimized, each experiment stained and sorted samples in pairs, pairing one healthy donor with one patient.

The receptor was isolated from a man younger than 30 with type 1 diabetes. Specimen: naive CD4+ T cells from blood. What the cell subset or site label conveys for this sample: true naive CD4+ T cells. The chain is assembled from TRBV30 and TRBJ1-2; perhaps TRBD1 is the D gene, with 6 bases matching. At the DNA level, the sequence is TGTGCCTGGGTTCCTTGGGCAGGGGATATACCTAACTATGGCTACACCTTC. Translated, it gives CAWVPWAGDIPNYGYTF.